The clone carrying this T cell receptor (beta chain) was observed many times. Its specificity is not known. CDR1 is SQVTM, CDR2 ANQGSEA, per germline. The CDR3 has 14 amino acids. The V segment lost 0 bases and the J segment 6 bases; nucleotides outside the gene matches: 3. This sample stems from a study of naive and memory T cell subsets. The beta constant-region primer was an equimolar mix of two oligonucleotides covering TRBC1 and TRBC2. The ligated cDNA underwent four PCR rounds using SP2 and nested alpha and beta constant-region primers. TCRdb fed the UMI-ligation and nested PCR reads into MiXCR, producing one record per CDR3 protein. The sample consists of approximately 85,000 distinct CDR3 sequences, roughly 7% of them appearing once. Findings of the study overall: In naive cells, over 90% of TCR sequences were seen only once.

The sequence was collected from a human donor in good health. Sequencing input: central memory CD4+ T cells from blood. The chain combines TRBV29-1 with TRBJ2-2, with TRBD1 identical over 8 bases. The CDR3 nucleotides read TGCAGCGTTGAAGAGGGACAGGTGGCCGGGGAGCTGTTTTTT. This sequence encodes CSVEEGQVAGELFF.